These 20 T cell receptor beta chains share one sample of origin, sequenced in a study of beta chain features in type 1 diabetes. Sequenced material consisted of expressed TCRB transcripts (all of the isolated RNA was reverse transcribed). TCRdb keeps only in-frame clones here, not all; method: immunoSEQ multiplex PCR. The data show around 330,000 clones, about 11% seen once. Specimen: naive CD4+ T cells from blood. These receptors came from a woman under 40 in good health.

The CDR3, as DNA: TGCGCCAGCAGCCAAACAGGGGGGTCCTACAATGAGCAGTTCTTC. As protein: CASSQTGGSYNEQFF. This chain uses TRBV4-3 with TRBJ2-1; 8 bases line up with TRBD1. V was clipped by 2 bases and J by 1 base; unmatched bases: 1. Germline CDR1 LGHNA, CDR2 YSLEER. The CDR3 loop spans 15 amino acids.

The DNA for the CDR3 is TGTGCCAGCAGCCAAGAACCGGGACTTCGCACAGATACGCAGTATTTT. Encoded protein: CASSQEPGLRTDTQYF. This chain joins TRBV4-2 and TRBJ2-3, with D perhaps matching TRBD2 (6 bases). The CDR3 runs to 16 residues. CDR1 LGHNA and CDR2 YNFKEQ come from the germline V gene. Trimming shortened V by 0 bases and J by 1 base, and 11 bases separated the two germline ends.

This clone was seen a few times. This sequence joins TRBV9 and TRBJ1-1; 8 nucleotides agree with TRBD1. The J segment lost 4 bases and the V segment lost 0 bases, leaving 5 bases of the junction unmatched. CDR3 length: 15 amino acids. Germline CDR1 and CDR2: SGDLS and YYNGEE. Written as DNA, the CDR3 is TGTGCCAGCAGCGTAGTTTCAGGGGGCCCCACTGAAGCTTTCTTT. It translates to CASSVVSGGPTEAFF.

V gene TRBV9 combines with J gene TRBJ2-7; possibly TRBD2 for D (6 bases). The germline CDR1 and CDR2 sequences are SGDLS and YYNGEE. Between the trimmed V and J ends, which lost 3 bases and 0 bases, there was a span of 16 bases. The CDR3 length is 16 residues. Written as DNA, the CDR3 is TGTGCCAGCAGCGGACATACGCGGCGGGACTCCTACGAGCAGTACTTC. Its protein product is CASSGHTRRDSYEQYF.

The V gene is TRBV7-8, the J gene TRBJ2-2, with D unresolved. Germline V gene lookup returns CDR1 SGHVS and CDR2 FQNEAQ. This CDR3 comprises 14 residues. Trimming took off 6 bases at V and 6 bases at J, with 14 bases between the two ends. The CDR3 DNA reads as TGTGCCAGCAGTCCGTTTTTTAGTGCCGGGGAGCTGTTTTTT. Its translation is CASSPFFSAGELFF. The full variable domain, completed using reference TRBV7-8 and TRBJ2-2, is GAGVSQSPRYKVAKRGQDVALRCDPISGHVSLFWYQQALGQGPEFLTYFQNEAQLDKSGLPSDRFFAERPEGSVSTLKIQRTQQEDSAVYLCASSPFFSAGELFFGEGSRLTVL.

The V call is TRBV4-3, the J call TRBJ1-2, with D tentatively TRBD1 (5 bases). The CDR3 contains 15 residues. The germline CDR1 and CDR2 sequences are LGHNA and YSLEER. Trimming stripped 0 bases from V and 5 bases from J, with 13 bases between. CDR3 residues: CASSQERGGAYGYTF. The CDR3 DNA follows: TGCGCCAGCAGCCAAGAGCGGGGTGGGGCATATGGCTACACCTTC.

V is TRBV18 and J is TRBJ2-7; D gene uncertain. The CDR3 has 14 amino acids. CDR1 KGHSH and CDR2 LQKENI come from the germline V gene. The V gene lost 3 bases and the J gene lost 2 bases, with 11 bases spanning the gap. The CDR3 DNA reads as TGTGCCAGCTCACCGGGCAGGCTCCCCTACGAGCAGTACTTC. This gives the protein CASSPGRLPYEQYF.

V and J are TRBV28 and TRBJ2-1; D is perhaps TRBD2 (6 bases). Trimming left V 3 bases short and J 9 bases short, with 12 bases between. The CDR3 length is 13 residues. The germline gives CDR1 MDHEN, CDR2 SYDVKM. CDR3 sequence reads: CASSFPGASEQFF. CDR3 bases: TGTGCCAGCAGTTTTCCGGGAGCCAGTGAGCAGTTCTTC.

The genes are TRBV6-6 and TRBJ2-6; D call uncertain. The germline V gene has CDR1 MNHNY and CDR2 SVGAGI (reference sequence). V shed 6 bases and J shed 1 base, with 4 bases lying between them. This CDR3 has 13 residues. The CDR3 here is CASRTSGANVLTF. In DNA form, the CDR3 reads TGTGCCAGCAGGACTTCTGGGGCCAACGTCCTGACTTTC.

The chain carries TRBV30 and TRBJ2-5, with 7 bases that match TRBD1. Germline assignment: CDR1 GTSNPN and CDR2 SVGIG (reference sequence). Trimming removed 0 bases from V and 4 bases from J; junction bases left unmatched: 2. This CDR3 is 13 amino acids long. CDR3: CAWSVPGGETQYF. The CDR3 DNA follows: TGTGCCTGGAGTGTACCAGGGGGAGAGACCCAGTACTTC.

The chain combines TRBV9 with TRBJ2-1, with TRBD2 matching 12 bases. This CDR3 contains 15 residues. V dropped 3 bases and J dropped 7; count of bases not matched to a gene: 5. Germline CDR1 SGDLS, CDR2 YYNGEE. As DNA, the CDR3 is TGTGCCAGCAGCGCTAGCGGGAGGGCCAAAAATGAGCAGTTCTTC. Protein: CASSASGRAKNEQFF.

This clone was found a few times. V is TRBV9 and J is TRBJ2-5, with TRBD1 as a possible D gene (5 bases). Germline-derived CDR1 and CDR2 are SGDLS and YYNGEE. CDR3 length equals 15 residues. V lost 7 bases, J lost 5 bases, and 21 bases lay in between. The CDR3 DNA is TGTGCCAGCTTAAGACAGAGTTTAGTTTGGGAGACCCAGTACTTC. It specifies CASLRQSLVWETQYF.

The genes are TRBV7-3 and TRBJ2-3; D uncertain. V was trimmed by 0 bases and J by 4 bases, leaving 8 bases between them. The germline CDR1 and CDR2 sequences are SGHTA and FQGTGA. The CDR3 loop spans 14 amino acids. CDR3 region: CASSLTRGADTQYF. Written as DNA, the CDR3 is TGTGCCAGCAGCTTAACGAGAGGAGCAGATACGCAGTATTTT.

The rearrangement links TRBV29-1 to TRBJ2-1, with 10 bases fitting TRBD2. CDR3 length: 20 amino acids. Germline lookup yields CDR1 SQVTM and CDR2 ANQGSEA. Trimming at V came to 5 bases and at J to 2 bases, leaving 21 bases not matched to a gene. CDR3 loop: CSVPAPPSGSGGRAYNEQFF. The CDR3 DNA is TGCAGCGTTCCTGCCCCCCCTAGCGGGAGCGGGGGAAGAGCCTACAATGAGCAGTTCTTC.

This chain connects TRBV30 to TRBJ2-1; TRBD1 agrees at 10 bases. The germline gives CDR1 GTSNPN, CDR2 SVGIG (reference sequence). V gave up 3 bases and J gave up 5 bases; unmatched junction bases: 10. The CDR3 is made up of 16 amino acids. CDR3 nucleotides: TGTGCCTGGAGATCGACAGGGGGCTACCTCCACAATGAGCAGTTCTTC. Protein: CAWRSTGGYLHNEQFF.

This sequence joins TRBV11-1 and TRBJ2-5; tentative D call: TRBD1 (5 bases). Trimming removed 8 bases from V and 2 bases from J, with 6 bases in between. CDR1 and CDR2 (germline): SGHAT, FQDESV (reference sequence). CDR3 size: 11 residues. The CDR3 DNA reads TGTGCCAGCCGACAGCAAGAGACCCAGTACTTC. This encodes CASRQQETQYF.

This clone was seen more than once but under ten times. This chain connects TRBV2 to TRBJ2-3; D might be TRBD1 (7 bases). Germline loops: CDR1 SNHLY, CDR2 FYNNEI. The length of the CDR3 is 14 residues. The V gene lost 9 bases and the J gene lost 0 bases, with 13 bases spanning the gap. CDR3 bases: TGTGCCAGTCAACAGGGGACTAGCACAGATACGCAGTATTTT. Translating gives CASQQGTSTDTQYF.

This sequence joins TRBV28 and TRBJ1-2; possible D gene TRBD1, 5 bases. V shed 4 bases and J shed 6 bases, with 12 bases lying between them. CDR3 length: 13 residues. CDR1 is MDHEN, CDR2 SYDVKM, per germline. CDR3 sequence reads: CASSSIGGDGYTF. In DNA form, the CDR3 reads TGTGCCAGCAGTTCAATCGGGGGGGATGGCTACACCTTC.

This chain connects TRBV7-8 to TRBJ2-5; a possible D gene is TRBD2 (6 bases). CDR3 length equals 14 residues. Germline values: CDR1 SGHVS, CDR2 FQNEAQ. Trimming stripped 5 bases from V and 2 bases from J, with 12 bases between. The CDR3 bases are TGTGCCAGCAGCCATGGGGACTCTCAAGAGACCCAGTACTTC. This sequence encodes CASSHGDSQETQYF.

Only a few counts were recorded for this clone. This chain uses TRBV6-6 with TRBJ1-5; D is ambiguous. The CDR3 loop spans 14 amino acids. Per germline, CDR1 MNHNY and CDR2 SVGAGI (reference sequence). Trimming stripped 7 bases from V and 5 bases from J, with 15 bases between. The CDR3 sequence: CASNPPGGHQPQHF. CDR3 nucleotides: TGTGCCAGCAACCCCCCCGGAGGGCATCAGCCCCAGCATTTT.